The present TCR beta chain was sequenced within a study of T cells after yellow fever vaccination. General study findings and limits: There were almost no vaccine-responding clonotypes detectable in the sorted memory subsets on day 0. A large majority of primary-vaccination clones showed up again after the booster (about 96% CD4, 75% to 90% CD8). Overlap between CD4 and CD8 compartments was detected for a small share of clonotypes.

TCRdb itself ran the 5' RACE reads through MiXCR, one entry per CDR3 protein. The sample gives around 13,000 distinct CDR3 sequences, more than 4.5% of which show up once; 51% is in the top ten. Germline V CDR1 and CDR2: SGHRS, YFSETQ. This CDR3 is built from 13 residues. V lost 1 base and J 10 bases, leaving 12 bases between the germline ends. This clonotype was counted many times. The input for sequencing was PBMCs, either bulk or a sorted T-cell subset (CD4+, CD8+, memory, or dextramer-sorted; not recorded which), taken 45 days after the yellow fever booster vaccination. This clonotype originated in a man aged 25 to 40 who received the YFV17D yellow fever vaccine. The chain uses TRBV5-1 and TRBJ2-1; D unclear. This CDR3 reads CASSLLVSGEQFF. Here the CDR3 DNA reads TGCGCCAGCAGCTTGTTGGTAAGTGGCGAGCAGTTCTTC.